This TCR beta chain was profiled in a study of blood T cell repertoires in COVID-19. Study-level information: Samples taken during acute and convalescent COVID-19 were collected in the United States, Italy and Spain. PBMCs, B-cell-depleted T cells, or T cells were the source of the cDNA or gDNA that made up the material.

Methods used by the authors: Amplification of reference gene primers provided the estimated nucleated cell counts. The assay was immunoSEQ multiplex PCR, and TCRdb's table has in-frame clones only and misses some. D and trimming come from the DNA, and the V and J calls and clone size come from that table. The repertoire holds about 180,000 clones, with approximately 90% as singletons. The CDR3 is made up of 14 amino acids. V was trimmed by 3 bases and J by 3 bases, leaving 11 bases between them. In germline, CDR1 is LNHDA, CDR2 SQIVND (reference sequence). This clone was seen only a few times. This TCR was sampled from a man in his fifties or sixties with acute or convalescent COVID-19. V usage is TRBV19 and J usage is TRBJ1-2; D perhaps matches TRBD1 (6 bases). Input material: peripheral blood. The CDR3 DNA reads as TGTGCCAGTAGTATGCAGGGGATGGACTATGGCTACACCTTC. It specifies CASSMQGMDYGYTF.